Listed below are T cell receptor beta chains from one sample, sequenced in a study of graft-versus-host responses after intestinal transplantation. Their antigen targets remain unknown. Sequencing used immunoSEQ multiplex PCR; TCRdb keeps in-frame clones, though not all of them. The sample has around 88,000 clones, 80% to 95% seen once; the top ten hold about 7.3%. The sample here was unstimulated CD8+ T cells sorted from spleen or lymph node cells, taken before transplant. The receptors stem from a human donor who was the organ donor for an intestinal transplant. Each CDR3 is given with its conserved first and last residue. D genes are given only for firm matches. Size values are once, few and many counts, or a class for expanded clones, and some rows have none.

13,TRBJ2-6,TRBV6-5,NA,NA,CASSFGGANVLTF,TGTGCCAGCAGTTTCGGTGGGGCCAACGTCCTGACTTTC
18,TRBJ1-3,TRBV19,NA,once,CASSINSAGPVSGNTIYF,TGTGCCAGTAGTATAAATTCCGCAGGTCCCGTCTCTGGAAACACCATATATTTT
18,TRBJ2-1,TRBV19,TRBD2,NA,CASSITPGTSGYYNEQFF,TGTGCCAGTAGTATTACCCCGGGGACTAGCGGCTACTACAATGAGCAGTTCTTC
12,TRBJ1-1,TRBV5-1,NA,NA,CASTLSGTEAFF,TGCGCCAGCACCCTCTCCGGGACTGAAGCTTTCTTT
16,TRBJ2-7,TRBV27,NA,NA,CASSLTSGLFSYEQYF,TGTGCCAGCAGTTTAACGTCAGGACTCTTCTCCTACGAGCAGTACTTC
17,TRBJ2-7,TRBV9,TRBD1,medium-sized,CASSVQPGQGNPYEQYF,TGTGCCAGCAGCGTACAACCGGGACAGGGGAACCCCTACGAGCAGTACTTC
10,TRBJ2-1,TRBV29-1,NA,NA,CSVEVGEQFF,TGCAGCGTTGAGGTCGGTGAGCAGTTCTTC
13,TRBJ2-1,TRBV5-4,NA,NA,CAVTDRTNNEQFF,TGTGCCGTAACAGATCGGACGAACAATGAGCAGTTCTTC
15,TRBJ2-7,TRBV27,NA,NA,CASSSLTGSFYEQYF,TGTGCCAGCAGTAGCTTAACAGGGTCCTTCTACGAGCAGTACTTC
14,TRBJ1-1,TRBV11-2,NA,few,CASSFPTPNTEAFF,TGTGCCAGCAGCTTCCCGACCCCGAACACTGAAGCTTTCTTT
14,TRBJ2-7,TRBV2,TRBD2,NA,CASSPLAGADEQYF,TGTGCCAGCAGCCCACTAGCGGGAGCAGACGAGCAGTACTTC
14,TRBJ1-1,TRBV5-1,TRBD1,NA,CASSLGRGDTEAFF,TGCGCCAGCAGCTTGGGCAGGGGGGACACTGAAGCTTTCTTT
13,TRBJ1-1,TRBV6-4,NA,NA,CASSEIPNTEAFF,TGTGCCAGCAGCGAGATCCCGAACACTGAAGCTTTCTTT
13,TRBJ2-2,TRBV19,TRBD1,once,CAGGQADTGELFF,TGTGCCGGGGGACAGGCGGACACCGGGGAGCTGTTTTTT
12,TRBJ2-1,TRBV6-1,NA,NA,CASTLVREEQFF,TGTGCCAGCACCCTAGTGAGGGAAGAGCAGTTCTTC
17,TRBJ2-3,TRBV9,TRBD1,NA,CASSVEFGQGAVDTQYF,TGTGCCAGCAGCGTAGAGTTCGGACAGGGGGCAGTAGATACGCAGTATTTT
20,TRBJ1-5,TRBV21-1,NA,NA,CASSKRGNDWTVRVNQPQHF,TGTGCCAGCAGCAAACGGGGAAACGATTGGACAGTGAGGGTCAATCAGCCCCAGCATTTT
14,TRBJ1-1,TRBV6-5,TRBD1,NA,CASSVGQGTTEAFF,TGTGCCAGCAGTGTCGGACAGGGAACGACTGAAGCTTTCTTT
13,TRBJ2-7,TRBV4-1,NA,NA,CASSQGGSYEQYF,TGCGCCAGCAGCCAAGGGGGCAGCTACGAGCAGTACTTC
18,TRBJ2-1,TRBV9,TRBD2,NA,CASSPGLAVPSSYNEQFF,TGTGCCAGCAGCCCGGGACTAGCGGTCCCGTCCTCTTACAATGAGCAGTTCTTC
15,TRBJ2-7,TRBV7-2,TRBD2,NA,CASSWGLADSYEQYF,TGTGCCAGCAGTTGGGGACTAGCGGATTCCTACGAGCAGTACTTC
14,TRBJ2-7,TRBV19,NA,NA,CASSMTGGSYEQYF,TGTGCCAGTAGTATGACAGGAGGGTCCTACGAGCAGTACTTC
11,TRBJ1-1,TRBV20-1,NA,NA,CSAWGRTEAFF,TGCAGTGCTTGGGGTCGGACTGAAGCTTTCTTT
17,TRBJ2-1,TRBV19,TRBD1,NA,CASSAPGQGFPYNEQFF,TGTGCCAGTTCCGCCCCGGGACAGGGGTTTCCTTACAATGAGCAGTTCTTC
13,TRBJ2-7,TRBV5-1,NA,NA,CASSYGNFYEQYF,TGCGCCAGCAGCTACGGGAATTTCTACGAGCAGTACTTC
14,TRBJ1-2,TRBV11-3,NA,few,CASSLEGPNYGYTF,TGTGCCAGCAGCTTAGAGGGACCAAACTATGGCTACACCTTC
16,TRBJ1-2,TRBV4-1,TRBD1,NA,CASSHPTGAANYGYTF,TGCGCCAGCAGCCACCCCACAGGGGCGGCTAACTATGGCTACACCTTC
12,TRBJ2-7,TRBV7-9,NA,once,CASSLSGYEQYF,TGTGCCAGCAGCTTATCCGGGTACGAGCAGTACTTC
15,TRBJ1-5,TRBV5-4,NA,NA,CASSWGGNSNQPQHF,TGTGCCAGCAGCTGGGGGGGAAACAGCAATCAGCCCCAGCATTTT
14,TRBJ2-7,TRBV6-5,NA,NA,CASSYSTGTYEQYF,TGTGCCAGCAGTTACTCCACAGGCACCTACGAGCAGTACTTC
13,TRBJ2-7,TRBV7-6,NA,NA,CASSFRGGEEQYF,TGTGCCAGCAGCTTTAGGGGGGGAGAAGAGCAGTACTTC
17,TRBJ2-5,TRBV7-2,NA,NA,CASSSPGAGDPERTQYF,TGTGCCAGCAGCTCACCGGGGGCAGGGGACCCAGAAAGGACCCAGTACTTC
18,TRBJ2-6,TRBV5-4,TRBD1,NA,CASSQGQAPPSGANVLTF,TGTGCCAGCAGCCAGGGACAGGCGCCTCCCTCTGGGGCCAACGTCCTGACTTTC
14,TRBJ2-1,TRBV6-1,TRBD1,NA,CASYPGDSYNEQFF,TGTGCCAGCTACCCCGGGGACAGCTACAATGAGCAGTTCTTC
16,TRBJ1-4,TRBV5-5,NA,NA,CASSFSGGLGNEKLFF,TGTGCCAGCAGCTTCTCGGGAGGGTTGGGTAATGAAAAACTGTTTTTT
18,TRBJ1-1,TRBV7-6,TRBD1,once,CASSLNLGTGGRGTEAFF,TGTGCCAGCAGCTTAAACTTGGGGACAGGGGGCCGGGGTACTGAAGCTTTCTTT
13,TRBJ2-1,TRBV28,TRBD2,NA,CASSMGLHREQFF,TGTGCCAGCAGTATGGGACTACATAGGGAGCAGTTCTTC
13,TRBJ2-1,TRBV2,NA,NA,CASSPGLTNEQFF,TGTGCCAGCAGTCCGGGACTGACCAATGAGCAGTTCTTC
15,TRBJ1-1,TRBV15,TRBD1,NA,CATSPDRLMNTEAFF,TGTGCCACCAGCCCGGACAGGCTCATGAACACTGAAGCTTTCTTT
14,TRBJ1-4,TRBV28,NA,few,CASSLQGTREKLFF,TGTGCCAGCAGTTTACAGGGAACGCGAGAAAAACTGTTTTTT
15,TRBJ2-2,TRBV5-6,TRBD2,once,CASSQAGGRTGELFF,TGTGCCAGCAGCCAAGCGGGGGGACGGACCGGGGAGCTGTTTTTT
16,TRBJ2-3,TRBV6-5,NA,NA,CASSYSTDYPTDTQYF,TGTGCCAGCAGTTACTCAACCGACTACCCGACAGATACGCAGTATTTT
14,TRBJ2-2,TRBV2,NA,NA,CASSEGQGTGELFF,TGTGCCAGCAGTGAGGGGCAGGGCACCGGGGAGCTGTTTTTT
17,TRBJ2-1,TRBV7-8,TRBD2,NA,CASSLASSGGSYNEQFF,TGTGCCAGCAGCTTAGCAAGTAGCGGGGGCTCCTACAATGAGCAGTTCTTC
19,TRBJ2-3,TRBV15,TRBD2,NA,CATSGTMGGTTWSTDTQYF,TGTGCCACCAGCGGCACCATGGGGGGGACGACCTGGAGCACAGATACGCAGTATTTT
16,TRBJ2-7,TRBV11-2,TRBD2,NA,CASSFLTSGTFYEQYF,TGTGCCAGCAGCTTCCTGACTAGCGGGACCTTCTACGAGCAGTACTTC
17,TRBJ2-5,TRBV10-3,TRBD2,once,CAISESPSGRLGETQYF,TGTGCCATCAGTGAGTCCCCTAGCGGGAGGCTCGGGGAGACCCAGTACTTC
16,TRBJ1-2,TRBV4-1,TRBD1,NA,CASSQMPGQGNDGYTF,TGCGCCAGCAGCCAAATGCCTGGACAGGGTAATGATGGCTACACCTTC
15,TRBJ2-7,TRBV15,NA,NA,CATSRIPALATEQYF,TGTGCCACCAGCAGAATACCCGCTCTAGCGACCGAGCAGTACTTC
15,TRBJ2-7,TRBV5-1,NA,NA,CASSWRDASSYEQYF,TGCGCCAGCAGCTGGAGGGACGCAAGCTCCTACGAGCAGTACTTC
13,TRBJ1-2,TRBV30,NA,NA,CAWSVPGFYGYTF,TGTGCCTGGAGTGTACCAGGGTTCTATGGCTACACCTTC
11,TRBJ2-1,TRBV20-1,NA,NA,CSAQTGDEQFF,TGCAGTGCCCAGACGGGGGATGAGCAGTTCTTC
15,TRBJ2-3,TRBV5-1,NA,NA,CASSLRNREADTQYF,TGCGCCAGCAGCTTGAGGAACAGGGAGGCAGATACGCAGTATTTT
12,TRBJ2-7,TRBV28,NA,NA,CASSFHRNEQYF,TGTGCCAGCAGTTTCCACAGGAACGAGCAGTACTTC
16,TRBJ2-2,TRBV7-9,TRBD1,NA,CASSPTGTGRAGELFF,TGTGCCAGCAGCCCGACCGGGACAGGGCGAGCCGGGGAGCTGTTTTTT
18,TRBJ2-1,TRBV5-5,TRBD2,NA,CASSFYGLAGMTSNEQFF,TGTGCCAGCAGCTTCTATGGACTAGCGGGAATGACGAGCAATGAGCAGTTCTTC
15,TRBJ2-7,TRBV25-1,NA,NA,CASSSDRDSAYEQYF,TGTGCCAGCAGTTCAGATCGGGACTCTGCCTACGAGCAGTACTTC
14,TRBJ1-1,TRBV9,NA,NA,CASSGGGLNTEAFF,TGTGCCAGCAGCGGGGGGGGGCTGAACACTGAAGCTTTCTTT